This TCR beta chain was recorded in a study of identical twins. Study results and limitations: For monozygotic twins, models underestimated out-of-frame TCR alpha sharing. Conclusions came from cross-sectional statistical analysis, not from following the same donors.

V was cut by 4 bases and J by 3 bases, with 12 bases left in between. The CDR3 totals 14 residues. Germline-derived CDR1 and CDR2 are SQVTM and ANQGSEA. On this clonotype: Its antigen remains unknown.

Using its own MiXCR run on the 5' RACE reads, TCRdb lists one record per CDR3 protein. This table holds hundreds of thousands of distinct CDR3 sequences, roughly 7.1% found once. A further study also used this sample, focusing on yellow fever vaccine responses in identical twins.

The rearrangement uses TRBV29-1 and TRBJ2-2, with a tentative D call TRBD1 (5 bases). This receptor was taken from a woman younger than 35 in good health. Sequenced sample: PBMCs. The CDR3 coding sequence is TGCAGCGTTGCCGGCAGGGCGGACACCGGGGAGCTGTTTTTT. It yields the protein CSVAGRADTGELFF.